The rows below give T cell receptor beta chains drawn from one sample of a study of cytomegalovirus exposure and HLA in healthy donors. Profiling relied on immunoSEQ multiplex PCR, and the TCRdb table lists in-frame clones only, not all of them. The sample yields about 140,000 clones, around four fifths seen once. The source material was PBMCs. The receptors were gathered from a woman aged 40 to 49 in good health and CMV-seronegative. The CDR3 runs from the conserved cysteine through the conserved F or W. The D gene is left open where the match is weak. The size field is filled for only some rows; it gives once, few, many or a size class.

CDR3 DNA | CDR3 protein | D gene | clone size | J gene | V gene
TGTGCCAGCAAGAGCGGGGAGACCCAGTACTTC | CASKSGETQYF | NA | NA | TRBJ2-5 | TRBV7-2
TGTGCCAGCTCAACTTTAGCGGGAGAGTTTCTTGAGCAGTTCTTC | CASSTLAGEFLEQFF | TRBD2 | NA | TRBJ2-1 | TRBV18
TGTGCCAGCAGCATGAAGGGGGAGCCTACGCAGTATTTT | CASSMKGEPTQYF | NA | NA | TRBJ2-3 | TRBV7-3
TGTGCCTGGAGTGTACTCTACGAGCAGTACTTC | CAWSVLYEQYF | NA | NA | TRBJ2-7 | TRBV30
TGTGCCACCAACCGGGACAGGACCCTCGACGGGGAGCTGTTTTTT | CATNRDRTLDGELFF | TRBD1 | once | TRBJ2-2 | TRBV15
TGTGCCAGCCCAGGGGACAGGGGGAACACTGAAGCTTTCTTT | CASPGDRGNTEAFF | TRBD1 | NA | TRBJ1-1 | TRBV7-9
TGTGCCAGTAGTACCGTGACAGGGGTCGCCGGGGAGCTGTTTTTT | CASSTVTGVAGELFF | TRBD1 | NA | TRBJ2-2 | TRBV19
TGCGCCAGCAGCCAAGAGGCTAGCGTCGCAGATACGCAGTATTTT | CASSQEASVADTQYF | NA | NA | TRBJ2-3 | TRBV4-1
TGTGCCAGCCGAGCGGGAGGGGGAGAGACCCAGTACTTC | CASRAGGGETQYF | TRBD2 | NA | TRBJ2-5 | TRBV6-5
TGTGCCAGCAGCCCATCGACAGGGTTAAGCAATCAGCCCCAGCATTTT | CASSPSTGLSNQPQHF | TRBD1 | NA | TRBJ1-5 | TRBV28
TGTGCCAGCAGTCTTCAATTCCGGGTGACAGGTATGGGCTACACCTTC | CASSLQFRVTGMGYTF | NA | NA | TRBJ1-2 | TRBV28
TGTGCCAGCAGCTTAGTAAGGGGGCCAACTGAAGCTTTCTTT | CASSLVRGPTEAFF | TRBD1 | few | TRBJ1-1 | TRBV7-2
TGTGCCAGCAGTGGTCTAGCGGGCTTCTACGAGCAGTACTTC | CASSGLAGFYEQYF | TRBD2 | NA | TRBJ2-7 | TRBV11-2
TGTGCCAGCAGCTCAATAAGGGGTCGTGATACGCAGTATTTT | CASSSIRGRDTQYF | NA | NA | TRBJ2-3 | TRBV7-6
TGTGCCAGCAGCATTAGGACATTAGCCAACAATGAGCAGTTCTTC | CASSIRTLANNEQFF | NA | NA | TRBJ2-1 | TRBV6-5
TGTGCCAGCACCCAGACAGGGTTGGGCAATCAGCCCCAGCATTTT | CASTQTGLGNQPQHF | TRBD1 | NA | TRBJ1-5 | TRBV6-6
TGCAGTGCGGGGAGGGGGTGGGAGCAGTTCTTC | CSAGRGWEQFF | NA | NA | TRBJ2-1 | TRBV20-1